The present TCR beta chain was sequenced within a study of control samples from healthy donors and cancer patients. Clones were sequenced by immunoSEQ multiplex PCR, and TCRdb holds only the in-frame ones, with some missing. The sample includes fewer than 120,000 clones, approximately 87% of them seen just once. CDR1 and CDR2 from the germline V gene are MGHRA and YSYEKL. V was clipped by 3 bases and J by 0 bases; unmatched bases: 12. The CDR3 is 19 amino acids. The sequencing sample was made of PBMCs. The gene calls are TRBV4-1 and TRBJ2-3, with 10 bases that match TRBD2. The source is a woman in her sixties with lung cancer. The chain's CDR3 is CASSHTSGGAVSSTDTQYF. The CDR3 coding sequence is TGCGCCAGCAGCCATACGAGCGGGGGGGCCGTTTCTAGCACAGATACGCAGTATTTT.